This entry describes one T cell receptor beta chain. This sample is part of a study of blood T cell repertoires in COVID-19. Study at large: Researchers got acute and convalescent COVID-19 samples from the United States, Italy and Spain. PBMCs, B-cell-depleted T cells, or T cells were the source of the cDNA or gDNA that made up the material.

CDR3 length: 17 residues. CDR1 SGHRS and CDR2 YFSETQ come from the germline V gene. Trimming took 2 bases from V and 0 from J; bases not matched to a gene: 8. As processed by the authors: Estimation of nucleated cell counts relied on the amplification of reference gene primers. The protocol was immunoSEQ multiplex PCR, while the TCRdb copy is restricted to in-frame clones and leaves out a portion. V, J and clone size are those of that table, while D and trimming were read from the DNA. This table has roughly 570,000 clones, roughly 91% appearing once. A Seattle source enrolled patients during active infection and followed them longitudinally.

The source of this sequence is a woman in her 50s with COVID-19, enrolled during active disease. Source material: peripheral blood. The chain has TRBV5-1 and TRBJ2-1; 7 bases match TRBD1. The CDR3 region is CASSFYRGRDSYNEQFF. CDR3 coding DNA: TGCGCCAGCAGCTTCTACAGGGGTCGGGACTCCTACAATGAGCAGTTCTTC. The variable domain in full, completed from reference TRBV5-1 and TRBJ2-1, reads KAGVTQTPRYLIKTRGQQVTLSCSPISGHRSVSWYQQTPGQGLQFLFEYFSETQRNKGNFPGRFSGRQFSNSRSEMNVSTLELGDSALYLCASSFYRGRDSYNEQFFGPGTRLTVL.